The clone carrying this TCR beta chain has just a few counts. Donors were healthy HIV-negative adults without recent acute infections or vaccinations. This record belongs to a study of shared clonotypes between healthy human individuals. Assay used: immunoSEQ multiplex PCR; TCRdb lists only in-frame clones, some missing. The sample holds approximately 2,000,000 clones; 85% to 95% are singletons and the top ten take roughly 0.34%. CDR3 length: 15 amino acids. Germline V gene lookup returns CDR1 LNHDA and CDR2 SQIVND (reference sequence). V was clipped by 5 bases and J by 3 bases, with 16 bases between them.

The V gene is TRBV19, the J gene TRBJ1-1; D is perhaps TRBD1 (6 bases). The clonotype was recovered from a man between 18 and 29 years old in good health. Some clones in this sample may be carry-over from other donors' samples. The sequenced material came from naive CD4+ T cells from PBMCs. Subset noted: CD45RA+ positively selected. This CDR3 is CASSALNRVYTEAFF. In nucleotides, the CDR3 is TGTGCCAGTAGTGCACTAAACAGGGTTTACACTGAAGCTTTCTTT.